The rows below give T cell receptor beta chains drawn from one sample of a study of CD8 T cells in ankylosing spondylitis. Each CDR3 protein gets one entry after TCRdb re-called the 5' RACE reads with MiXCR. The repertoire includes some 270,000 distinct CDR3 sequences, about 18% of them detected once, and roughly a third sits in the top ten. Sequenced input: blood, either unsorted or a sorted T cell fraction (not recorded which). The receptors were gathered from a male donor with ankylosing spondylitis or in good health (not recorded which). Each CDR3 is given with its conserved first and last residue. The D gene is left open where the match is weak. Size is stated for part of the rows, as once, few or many counts, or as a class when the clone is expanded.

abundance: .; d_gene: .; v_gene: TRBV9; j_gene: TRBJ1-5; CDR3aa: CASSVAGINQPQHF; CDR3nt: TGTGCCAGCAGCGTAGCAGGGATAAATCAGCCCCAGCATTTT
abundance: few; d_gene: .; v_gene: TRBV7-9; j_gene: TRBJ1-1; CDR3aa: CASSSIRGRRNTEAFF; CDR3nt: TGTGCCAGCAGCTCAATAAGGGGACGGAGGAACACTGAAGCTTTCTTT
abundance: few; d_gene: TRBD1; v_gene: TRBV7-9; j_gene: TRBJ2-7; CDR3aa: CASSTDRGTSYEQYF; CDR3nt: TGTGCCAGCAGCACCGACAGGGGGACCTCCTACGAGCAGTACTTC
abundance: .; d_gene: TRBD1; v_gene: TRBV15; j_gene: TRBJ1-2; CDR3aa: CATSRTGAKDGYSF; CDR3nt: TGTGCCACCAGCAGGACAGGGGCTAAGGATGGCTACTCCTTC
abundance: .; d_gene: TRBD2; v_gene: TRBV9; j_gene: TRBJ2-1; CDR3aa: CASSDGLAGYNEQFF; CDR3nt: TGTGCCAGCAGCGATGGACTAGCGGGTTACAATGAGCAGTTCTTC
abundance: .; d_gene: .; v_gene: TRBV27; j_gene: TRBJ2-7; CDR3aa: CASSLSASYEQYF; CDR3nt: TGTGCCAGCAGTTTATCGGCCAGCTACGAGCAGTACTTC
abundance: few; d_gene: TRBD1; v_gene: TRBV29-1; j_gene: TRBJ2-7; CDR3aa: CSVELEPGQGKYEQYF; CDR3nt: TGCAGCGTTGAGTTGGAACCGGGACAGGGAAAATACGAGCAGTACTTC
abundance: few; d_gene: TRBD2; v_gene: TRBV29-1; j_gene: TRBJ2-7; CDR3aa: CSVLLAATYEQYF; CDR3nt: TGCAGCGTTCTCCTAGCGGCTACCTACGAGCAGTACTTC
abundance: .; d_gene: TRBD1; v_gene: TRBV5-1; j_gene: TRBJ1-2; CDR3aa: CASSSTRTGINNYGYTF; CDR3nt: TGCGCCAGCAGCTCCACACGGACAGGCATTAATAACTATGGCTACACCTTC
abundance: .; d_gene: TRBD2; v_gene: TRBV12-3/TRBV12-4; j_gene: TRBJ2-3; CDR3aa: CASSLAGGHTDTQYF; CDR3nt: TGTGCCAGCAGTTTGGCGGGAGGCCACACAGATACGCAGTATTTT
abundance: .; d_gene: .; v_gene: TRBV10-3; j_gene: TRBJ2-2; CDR3aa: CAIPRSGNTGELFF; CDR3nt: TGTGCCATCCCCCGCAGCGGGAACACCGGGGAGCTGTTTTTT
abundance: few; d_gene: .; v_gene: TRBV25-1; j_gene: TRBJ2-5; CDR3aa: CASSEGGATQETQYF; CDR3nt: TGTGCCAGCAGTGAAGGGGGGGCAACCCAAGAGACCCAGTACTTC
abundance: .; d_gene: .; v_gene: TRBV20-1; j_gene: TRBJ2-1; CDR3aa: CSARDLRQGGNEQFF; CDR3nt: TGCAGTGCTAGGGACCTGCGTCAGGGTGGCAATGAGCAGTTCTTC
abundance: .; d_gene: .; v_gene: TRBV5-1; j_gene: TRBJ1-5; CDR3aa: CASSLDSGLGQPQHF; CDR3nt: TGCGCCAGCAGCTTGGATTCCGGATTGGGCCAGCCCCAGCATTTT
abundance: .; d_gene: .; v_gene: TRBV4-1; j_gene: TRBJ2-7; CDR3aa: CASSQDGNEQYF; CDR3nt: TGCGCCAGCAGCCAAGACGGGAACGAGCAGTACTTC
abundance: .; d_gene: .; v_gene: TRBV4-1; j_gene: TRBJ2-1; CDR3aa: CASSQDHGSSYNEQFF; CDR3nt: TGCGCCAGCAGCCAAGATCACGGGAGCTCCTACAATGAGCAGTTCTTC
abundance: few; d_gene: .; v_gene: TRBV10-3; j_gene: TRBJ1-1; CDR3aa: CAISDFGTGRANTEAFF; CDR3nt: TGTGCCATCAGTGATTTTGGGACCGGCAGGGCGAACACTGAAGCTTTCTTT
abundance: few; d_gene: .; v_gene: TRBV11-2; j_gene: TRBJ2-7; CDR3aa: CASSWGTLPYEQYF; CDR3nt: TGTGCCAGCAGCTGGGGGACGTTACCCTACGAGCAGTACTTC
abundance: few; d_gene: .; v_gene: TRBV13; j_gene: TRBJ2-3; CDR3aa: CASSLGPGEGTDTQYF; CDR3nt: TGTGCCAGCAGCTTGGGGCCGGGGGAGGGCACAGATACGCAGTATTTT
abundance: few; d_gene: .; v_gene: TRBV19; j_gene: TRBJ1-5; CDR3aa: CASTITLNQPQHF; CDR3nt: TGTGCCAGTACCATAACACTCAATCAGCCCCAGCATTTT
abundance: .; d_gene: .; v_gene: TRBV20-1; j_gene: TRBJ2-3; CDR3aa: CSARDYVGTDTQYF; CDR3nt: TGCAGTGCTAGAGATTACGTTGGCACAGATACGCAGTATTTT
abundance: once; d_gene: .; v_gene: TRBV4-3; j_gene: TRBJ1-5; CDR3aa: CASSQDWLSSPSPDTQHF; CDR3nt: TGCGCCAGCAGCCAAGACTGGCTCTCATCCCCCTCCCCAGATACGCAGCATTTT
abundance: .; d_gene: .; v_gene: TRBV7-2; j_gene: TRBJ1-1; CDR3aa: CASSLADIYTEAFF; CDR3nt: TGTGCCAGCAGCTTAGCGGACATCTACACTGAAGCTTTCTTT
abundance: few; d_gene: .; v_gene: TRBV5-6; j_gene: TRBJ2-1; CDR3aa: CASSLGEGFSYNEQFF; CDR3nt: TGTGCCAGCAGCTTAGGAGAGGGATTCTCCTACAATGAGCAGTTCTTC
abundance: .; d_gene: TRBD2; v_gene: TRBV4-3; j_gene: TRBJ2-2; CDR3aa: CASSQDRLAGGQNTGELFF; CDR3nt: TGCGCCAGCAGCCAAGATAGGCTAGCGGGAGGGCAAAACACCGGGGAGCTGTTTTTT
abundance: .; d_gene: TRBD1; v_gene: TRBV7-9; j_gene: TRBJ1-2; CDR3aa: CASSALQGNYGYTF; CDR3nt: TGTGCCAGCAGCGCGTTACAGGGGAACTATGGCTACACCTTC
abundance: .; d_gene: .; v_gene: TRBV27; j_gene: TRBJ2-7; CDR3aa: CASSLNQGEQYF; CDR3nt: TGTGCCAGCAGTTTAAATCAGGGGGAGCAGTACTTC
abundance: many; d_gene: TRBD2; v_gene: TRBV4-3; j_gene: TRBJ2-7; CDR3aa: CASSQGLAVTYEQYF; CDR3nt: TGCGCCAGCAGCCAAGGACTAGCGGTGACCTACGAGCAGTACTTC
abundance: .; d_gene: .; v_gene: TRBV20-1; j_gene: TRBJ1-1; CDR3aa: CSARDERVNTEAFF; CDR3nt: TGCAGTGCTAGAGATGAGAGGGTGAACACTGAAGCTTTCTTT
abundance: few; d_gene: TRBD2; v_gene: TRBV12-3/TRBV12-4; j_gene: TRBJ2-1; CDR3aa: CASSLASGSGNEQFF; CDR3nt: TGTGCCAGCAGTTTGGCTAGCGGGAGTGGGAATGAGCAGTTCTTC
abundance: .; d_gene: .; v_gene: TRBV20-1; j_gene: TRBJ2-5; CDR3aa: CSARDPRAKETQYF; CDR3nt: TGCAGTGCTAGAGATCCTCGGGCAAAAGAGACCCAGTACTTC
abundance: many; d_gene: TRBD2; v_gene: TRBV29-1; j_gene: TRBJ2-3; CDR3aa: CSVEGGPSGWADTQYF; CDR3nt: TGCAGCGTTGAAGGGGGCCCTAGCGGATGGGCAGATACGCAGTATTTT
abundance: .; d_gene: TRBD2; v_gene: TRBV20-1; j_gene: TRBJ2-5; CDR3aa: CSASSRGLAGGETQYF; CDR3nt: TGCAGTGCTAGTTCCCGCGGACTAGCGGGAGGAGAGACCCAGTACTTC
abundance: .; d_gene: .; v_gene: TRBV4-1; j_gene: TRBJ2-1; CDR3aa: CASSQGTREQFF; CDR3nt: TGCGCCAGCAGCCAAGGGACCCGTGAGCAGTTCTTC
abundance: few; d_gene: .; v_gene: TRBV4-2; j_gene: TRBJ1-1; CDR3aa: CASSQEPGKAFF; CDR3nt: TGTGCCAGCAGCCAAGAGCCCGGGAAGGCTTTCTTT
abundance: few; d_gene: .; v_gene: TRBV4-1; j_gene: TRBJ2-5; CDR3aa: CASSPEGSGKTQYF; CDR3nt: TGCGCCAGCAGCCCGGAGGGGTCGGGTAAGACCCAGTACTTC
abundance: .; d_gene: .; v_gene: TRBV20-1; j_gene: TRBJ2-2; CDR3aa: CSARGTEERRYGELFF; CDR3nt: TGCAGTGCTAGAGGCACGGAGGAGCGTAGATACGGGGAGCTGTTTTTT
abundance: .; d_gene: TRBD1; v_gene: TRBV29-1; j_gene: TRBJ2-2; CDR3aa: CSVAGQGKVPGELFF; CDR3nt: TGCAGCGTTGCGGGACAGGGGAAAGTTCCCGGGGAGCTGTTTTTT
abundance: few; d_gene: .; v_gene: TRBV6-5; j_gene: TRBJ2-1; CDR3aa: CASSYTDSYNEQFF; CDR3nt: TGTGCCAGCAGTTACACTGACAGTTACAATGAGCAGTTCTTC
abundance: .; d_gene: .; v_gene: TRBV9; j_gene: TRBJ2-1; CDR3aa: CASSWSGSNNEQFF; CDR3nt: TGTGCCAGCAGCTGGAGCGGGTCCAACAATGAGCAGTTCTTC
abundance: many; d_gene: TRBD2; v_gene: TRBV7-8; j_gene: TRBJ2-1; CDR3aa: CASSDTAPGLAGPNEQFF; CDR3nt: TGTGCCAGCAGCGATACCGCCCCGGGACTAGCGGGACCCAATGAGCAGTTCTTC
abundance: .; d_gene: TRBD2; v_gene: TRBV20-1; j_gene: TRBJ2-5; CDR3aa: CSARRLREGETQYF; CDR3nt: TGCAGTGCCCGCCGGCTACGGGAGGGAGAGACCCAGTACTTC
abundance: .; d_gene: .; v_gene: TRBV27; j_gene: TRBJ2-5; CDR3aa: CASSSGVGGETQYF; CDR3nt: TGTGCCAGCAGTTCGGGAGTGGGGGGAGAGACCCAGTACTTC
abundance: many; d_gene: .; v_gene: TRBV4-1; j_gene: TRBJ2-7; CDR3aa: CASSYEVFSYEQYF; CDR3nt: TGCGCCAGCAGCTATGAGGTTTTCTCCTACGAGCAGTACTTC
abundance: .; d_gene: .; v_gene: TRBV27; j_gene: TRBJ2-7; CDR3aa: CASSAIIYHLSYEQYF; CDR3nt: TGTGCCAGCAGTGCTATAATCTATCACCTCTCCTACGAGCAGTACTTC
abundance: few; d_gene: .; v_gene: TRBV25-1; j_gene: TRBJ2-1; CDR3aa: CASSESVGQTRGTEQFF; CDR3nt: TGTGCCAGCAGTGAATCTGTCGGGCAGACCCGCGGTACGGAGCAGTTCTTC
abundance: many; d_gene: .; v_gene: TRBV7-6; j_gene: TRBJ2-1; CDR3aa: CASSLNYGGLMFF; CDR3nt: TGTGCCAGCAGCTTAAATTACGGGGGGCTAATGTTCTTC
abundance: .; d_gene: TRBD2; v_gene: TRBV11-2; j_gene: TRBJ2-7; CDR3aa: CASSLNGREGPYEQYF; CDR3nt: TGTGCCAGCAGCTTAAATGGGAGGGAGGGGCCCTACGAGCAGTACTTC
abundance: many; d_gene: .; v_gene: TRBV7-4; j_gene: TRBJ1-5; CDR3aa: CASIPDSGNQPQHF; CDR3nt: TGTGCCAGCATCCCGGACAGCGGCAATCAGCCCCAGCATTTT
abundance: few; d_gene: .; v_gene: TRBV13; j_gene: TRBJ2-7; CDR3aa: CASSLASSHEQYF; CDR3nt: TGTGCCAGCAGCTTAGCGTCTTCTCACGAGCAGTACTTC
abundance: few; d_gene: .; v_gene: TRBV11-2; j_gene: TRBJ2-7; CDR3aa: CASSLVATGNEQYF; CDR3nt: TGTGCCAGCAGCTTAGTCGCGACAGGCAACGAGCAGTACTTC
abundance: .; d_gene: TRBD1; v_gene: TRBV7-6; j_gene: TRBJ1-2; CDR3aa: CASTRQGDPTF; CDR3nt: TGTGCCAGCACCAGACAGGGAGATCCCACCTTC
abundance: many; d_gene: TRBD2; v_gene: TRBV15; j_gene: TRBJ2-1; CDR3aa: CATSRAREGYNEQFF; CDR3nt: TGTGCCACCAGCAGAGCTCGGGAGGGGTACAATGAGCAGTTCTTC
abundance: few; d_gene: .; v_gene: TRBV2; j_gene: TRBJ2-7; CDR3aa: CASSEAPGAAGQYF; CDR3nt: TGTGCCAGCAGTGAAGCGCCGGGGGCGGCCGGGCAGTACTTC
abundance: .; d_gene: TRBD2; v_gene: TRBV19; j_gene: TRBJ2-5; CDR3aa: CASSPGLAGVQETQYF; CDR3nt: TGTGCCAGTAGTCCTGGACTAGCGGGAGTCCAAGAGACCCAGTACTTC
abundance: .; d_gene: .; v_gene: TRBV7-6; j_gene: TRBJ2-5; CDR3aa: CASSLANDGETQYF; CDR3nt: TGTGCCAGCAGCTTAGCCAACGACGGAGAGACCCAGTACTTC
abundance: .; d_gene: TRBD2; v_gene: TRBV5-1; j_gene: TRBJ2-3; CDR3aa: CASSWGGKHADTQYF; CDR3nt: TGCGCCAGCAGCTGGGGAGGGAAACATGCGGATACGCAGTATTTT
abundance: many; d_gene: .; v_gene: TRBV2; j_gene: TRBJ2-1; CDR3aa: CASSEAGRFSYNEQFF; CDR3nt: TGTGCCAGCAGTGAGGCCGGGAGATTCTCCTACAATGAGCAGTTCTTC